These 16 T cell receptor beta chains were all obtained from the same sample, sequenced in a study of T cell clonality in common variable immunodeficiency. Study results and limitations: Common variable immunodeficiency TCR beta sequences reportedly had fewer deletions and N-nucleotide insertions.

The antigens of these receptors remain unknown. Using immunoSEQ multiplex PCR, the repertoire was profiled, and TCRdb retains in-frame clones only, with some absent. The data show around 16,000 clones, none appearing only once, with roughly 12% held by the ten largest. Source material: peripheral blood mononuclear cells. These receptors were collected from a human donor with common variable immunodeficiency.

This clone was counted at least ten times. The CDR3 is cut off 3 residues early in the read; its end comes from the germline J gene. This sample also contains other DNA sequences that code for the same CDR3. V and J are TRBV5-1 and TRBJ2-5; tentative D call: TRBD1 (6 bases). CDR1 and CDR2 (germline): SGHRS, YFSETQ. This CDR3 comprises 14 residues. V lost 4 bases to trimming and J lost 0 bases, with 10 bases between them. The CDR3 protein is CASSIQGNQETQYF. CDR3 DNA, as far as it was read: TGCGCCAGCAGCATACAGGGAAACCAAGAGACC.

This clone has just a few counts. The read gets to within 3 residues of the CDR3 end, and the germline J gene fills in the rest. The gene calls are TRBV6-1 and TRBJ2-5; 9 bases agree with TRBD1. Germline trimming cut 1 base from V and 5 bases from J; bases unmatched to any gene: 8. CDR1 MNHNS and CDR2 SASEGT come from the germline V gene. The CDR3 consists of 16 residues. CDR3 DNA, as far as it was read: TGTGCCAGCAGTGAAGTTACCGGGACAGGGAGGGAGACC. Its protein is CASSEVTGTGRET. The full CDR3 sequence reads CASSEVTGTGRETQYF.

The table lists this clone with a few counts. The read halts 3 residues ahead of the CDR3 end, with the missing end drawn from the germline J gene. This chain links TRBV7-8 with TRBJ2-7; TRBD2 might be the D (5 bases). In germline, CDR1 is SGHVS, CDR2 FQNEAQ. This CDR3 is 14 amino acids long. V lost 0 bases, J lost 3 bases, and 9 bases lay in between. Partial CDR3 DNA: TGTGCCAGCAGCTTAGCACTAGAGCGCTACGAG. Translation: CASSLALERYE. The CDR3 in full is CASSLALERYEQYF.

To note about this clone: The read terminates 3 residues before the CDR3 end, so the remaining end is supplied by the germline J gene. The chain recombines TRBV29-1 with TRBJ2-7, with TRBD1 matching 10 bases. Losses at the gene ends were 4 bases for V and 6 bases for J; bases not matched to a gene: 3. The CDR3 contains 12 residues. Germline lookup yields CDR1 SQVTM and CDR2 ANQGSEA. Here the CDR3 reads CSVGTGGFEQYF. The CDR3 DNA, read in part, is TGCAGCGTTGGGACAGGGGGATTCGAG.

Comment on this clone: Read coverage stops 3 residues before the CDR3 terminus; the germline J gene supplies the remainder. This chain joins TRBV30 and TRBJ1-5; D not resolved. V was clipped by 1 base and J by 2 bases, with 9 bases between them. The CDR3 extends over 14 amino acids. In germline, CDR1 is GTSNPN, CDR2 SVGIG (reference sequence). This CDR3 is CAWSGSLGNQPQHF. The CDR3 bases that were read are TGTGCCTGGAGTGGTTCCCTAGGCAATCAGCCC.

Remarks on this clone: The CDR3 extends 3 residues past the end of the read, so its final part is completed from the germline J gene. The chain uses TRBV19 and TRBJ2-5, with D possibly being TRBD1 (5 bases). This CDR3 has 13 amino acids. The V end lost 5 bases, the J end lost 5 bases, and 12 bases lay between the germline ends. The germline gives CDR1 LNHDA, CDR2 SQIVND (reference sequence). CDR3 protein: CASSPRVLETQYF. CDR3 DNA, as far as it was read: TGTGCCAGTAGTCCCAGGGTATTGGAGACC.

Of note for this clone: Coverage ceases 3 residues before the CDR3 finishes, and the germline J gene fills in the end. The chain is built from TRBV30 and TRBJ2-5, with TRBD2 identical over 10 bases. Germline V gene lookup returns CDR1 GTSNPN and CDR2 SVGIG (reference sequence). With 0 bases clipped from V and 4 bases from J, the junction kept 8 bases outside the gene matches. This CDR3 comprises 16 residues. This CDR3 is CAWSVPLAGSVETQYF. CDR3 DNA (partial): TGTGCCTGGAGTGTACCACTAGCGGGGTCCGTAGAGACC.

This clone occurred a few times. The read gets to within 3 residues of the CDR3 end, and the germline J gene fills in the rest. The chain joins TRBV2 to TRBJ1-2, with D unresolved. V dropped 8 bases and J dropped 2 bases, with 12 bases sitting between them. This CDR3 contains 13 residues. CDR1 SNHLY and CDR2 FYNNEI come from the germline V gene. The part of the CDR3 DNA that was read is TGTGCCAGCGGGCAGGAGACAAACTATGGC. Protein product: CASGQETNYG. The CDR3, in full, reads CASGQETNYGYTF.

As for this clone: The read terminates 3 residues ahead of where the CDR3 ends, so the germline J gene completes it. V and J are TRBV5-1 and TRBJ1-1; the D gene is possibly TRBD1 (5 bases). Germline V gene data show CDR1 as SGHRS and CDR2 as YFSETQ. The germline V and J ends were trimmed by 3 bases and 4 bases, with 10 bases remaining between them. The CDR3 consists of 13 residues. CDR3: CASSSPGSTEAFF. CDR3 DNA, as far as it was read: TGCGCCAGCAGCTCGCCAGGGTCCACTGAA.

Relative to its sample, this clone is medium-sized. The read ends 3 residues shy of where the CDR3 ends; the end is completed using the germline J gene. The rearrangement uses TRBV7-3 and TRBJ1-1; D remains ambiguous. V was cut by 5 bases and J by 3 bases, with 13 bases left in between. The germline gives CDR1 SGHTA, CDR2 FQGTGA. The CDR3 contains 14 residues. The CDR3 region is CASSLSGSYTEAFF. The part of the CDR3 DNA that was read is TGTGCCAGCAGCCTAAGCGGGAGCTACACTGAA.

On this clone itself: The read terminates 3 residues ahead of where the CDR3 ends, so the germline J gene completes it. The chain is built from TRBV19 and TRBJ2-7; 7 positions agree with TRBD2. The J segment lost 2 bases and the V segment lost 3 bases, leaving 4 bases of the junction unmatched. Germline V gene lookup returns CDR1 LNHDA and CDR2 SQIVND (reference sequence). This CDR3 is 14 amino acids long. The CDR3 region is CASSITSGAYEQYF. The part of the CDR3 DNA that was read is TGTGCCAGTAGTATTACGAGCGGGGCCTACGAG.

Concerning this clone itself: The read falls 3 residues short of the CDR3 end, and the missing part is taken from the germline J gene. The chain recombines TRBV18 with TRBJ1-5; tentatively, D is TRBD1 (6 bases). V lost 6 bases, J lost 5 bases, and 17 bases lay in between. CDR3 length: 15 amino acids. The germline V gene has CDR1 KGHSH and CDR2 LQKENI. The CDR3 spells CASSRGHRIDQPQHF. The CDR3 bases that were read are TGTGCCAGCTCCCGGGGACACAGGATCGATCAGCCC.

The DNA read from the CDR3 is TGTGCCAGCTCACCAGATGGGACAGGGACTAGGGCAGATACG. As protein: CASSPDGTGTRADT. The full CDR3 is CASSPDGTGTRADTQYF. This sequence joins TRBV18 and TRBJ2-3; maybe TRBD1 (9 bases). Read sequence stops 3 residues before the CDR3 end, and the germline J gene provides the missing end. The V end was cut by 2 bases, the J end by 4 bases, with 19 bases between. The CDR3 is 17 residues long. In germline, CDR1 is KGHSH, CDR2 LQKENI.

This clone was detected many times. The read ends 3 residues early relative to the CDR3; the germline J gene fills the gap. The rearrangement joins TRBV18 to TRBJ2-3; 7 positions agree with TRBD1. J gave up 5 bases and V 3 bases, and 8 bases lay outside the gene matches. Per the germline V gene, CDR1 is KGHSH and CDR2 is LQKENI. The CDR3 runs 15 residues. Here the CDR3 reads CASSPWAGGQDTQYF. Incomplete CDR3 DNA: TGTGCCAGCTCACCGTGGGCAGGGGGTCAAGATACG. The whole variable domain, filled in from reference TRBV18 and TRBJ2-3, reads NAGVMQNPRHLVRRRGQEARLRCSPMKGHSHVYWYRQLPEEGLKFMVYLQKENIIDESGMPKERFSAEFPKEGPSILRIQQVVRGDSAAYFCASSPWAGGQDTQYFGPGTRLTVL.

This clone was seen more than once but under ten times. The CDR3 end is not reached by the read, which stops 3 residues before it; the germline J gene fills it in. The chain couples TRBV6-2 or TRBV6-3 to TRBJ2-3; D remains unclear. Germline V gene lookup returns CDR1 MNHEY and CDR2 SVGEGT. The CDR3 loop spans 12 amino acids. The CDR3 reads CASSTNPKTQYF. The sequenced CDR3 bases are TGTGCCAGCAGTACGAATCCTAAGACG.

A word on this clone: The read stops 3 residues short of the end of the CDR3; the missing end is completed from the germline J gene. The chain joins TRBV7-9 to TRBJ2-7; D is unclear. The germline V gene encodes CDR1 SEHNR and CDR2 FQNEAQ (reference sequence). V shed 6 bases and J shed 0 bases, with 9 bases lying between them. The CDR3 is 13 amino acids. The CDR3: CASSALSSYEQYF. Incomplete CDR3 DNA: TGTGCCAGCAGTGCTCTTAGCTCCTACGAG.